The next 5 T cell receptor beta chains were all read from a single sample in a study of blood T cell repertoires in COVID-19. Here immunoSEQ multiplex PCR was the method, and the copy in TCRdb shows in-frame clones only, minus some. The table records under 250,000 clones, 81% of them present only once. Sequencing was performed on PBMCs or T cells enriched from blood (not recorded which). Receptors were obtained from a woman in her forties or fifties with acute COVID-19.

The V gene is TRBV18, the J gene TRBJ1-4; maybe TRBD1 (6 bases). The germline V gene has CDR1 KGHSH and CDR2 LQKENI. Between the trimmed V and J ends, which lost 6 bases and 3 bases, there was a span of 14 bases. CDR3 length equals 15 residues. The CDR3 nucleotides read TGTGCCAGCTCCCCCCTTGAGGGGGCTAATGAAAAACTGTTTTTT. Amino acids: CASSPLEGANEKLFF.

J is TRBJ1-4 and V is TRBV7-2, with 9 bases matching TRBD1. CDR1 is SGHTA and CDR2 is FQGNSA in the germline V gene. The CDR3 length is 15 residues. Trimming removed 6 bases from V and 4 bases from J; junction bases left unmatched: 6. The CDR3: CASRSPGQGNEKLFF. The CDR3 DNA reads as TGTGCCAGCAGAAGCCCGGGACAGGGTAATGAAAAACTGTTTTTT.

The chain joins TRBV2 to TRBJ1-5; 7 positions match TRBD1. The CDR3 runs to 15 residues. V lost 10 bases and J lost 6; bases outside the gene matches: 15. Germline V CDR1 and CDR2: SNHLY, FYNNEI. The CDR3 sequence: CAIEGRGPGGQPQHF. As DNA, the CDR3 is TGTGCCATAGAAGGAAGGGGCCCAGGGGGTCAGCCCCAGCATTTT.

The genes are TRBV27 and TRBJ2-7, with D perhaps TRBD1 (5 bases). The V and J ends lost 4 bases and 4 bases respectively, with 11 bases between them. This CDR3 contains 13 residues. Germline CDR1 reads MNHEY; CDR2 reads SMNVEV (reference sequence). As DNA, the CDR3 is TGTGCCAGCAGTTATTACCAGGGTTACGAGCAGTACTTC. Translation: CASSYYQGYEQYF.

In this sample, this clone turned up once. The chain has TRBV6-5 and TRBJ2-2; D is ambiguous. V shed 6 bases and J shed 3 bases, with 11 bases lying between them. CDR3 length: 14 residues. The germline V gene has CDR1 MNHEY and CDR2 SVGAGI. The CDR3 DNA reads as TGTGCCAGCAGGGCGGAGATGTACACCGGGGAGCTGTTTTTT. Translated: CASRAEMYTGELFF.